A selection of T cell receptor beta chains follows, all from one sample in a study of high-grade serous ovarian cancer treatment subgroups. TCRdb's copy holds only in-frame clones and misses some; the assay was immunoSEQ multiplex PCR. Of 5,800 or so clones listed, roughly 62% were seen once; the top ten hold 11% to 15%. The sample consisted of tumor tissue. The receptors shown here come from a human donor with high-grade serous ovarian cancer. CDR3s include the opening cysteine and the closing phenylalanine or tryptophan. A D gene is named only where the DNA matches it firmly. Size values are once, few and many counts, or a class for expanded clones, and some rows have none.

size: -
D: TRBD1
J: TRBJ1-6
V: TRBV19
DNA: TGTGCCAGTAGTATTCCGGGACAGGGGGGAAAAACACCCCTCCACTTT
CDR3: CASSIPGQGGKTPLHF

size: -
D: -
J: TRBJ1-6
V: TRBV11-1
DNA: TGTGCCAGCAGCCGGGACATGTCATTCCCCGCAAATTCACCCCTCCACTTT
CDR3: CASSRDMSFPANSPLHF

size: -
D: -
J: TRBJ2-3
V: TRBV2
DNA: TGTGCCAGCAGGGACGGGGCGGATACGCAGTATTTT
CDR3: CASRDGADTQYF

size: -
D: -
J: TRBJ2-7
V: TRBV5-1
DNA: TGCGCCAGCAGCTTTTCTACAGCCTACTACGAGCAGTACTTC
CDR3: CASSFSTAYYEQYF

size: -
D: TRBD2
J: TRBJ2-1
V: TRBV7-9
DNA: TGTGCCAGCAGCTTTTCCCTTACTAGCGGGGGGGACAATGAGCAGTTCTTC
CDR3: CASSFSLTSGGDNEQFF

size: -
D: -
J: TRBJ1-1
V: TRBV18
DNA: TGTGCCAGCTCACCAGGGGCAGGGAACACTGAAGCTTTCTTT
CDR3: CASSPGAGNTEAFF

size: -
D: -
J: TRBJ2-7
V: TRBV6-5
DNA: TGTGCCAGCAGCCGGGGCAGCTCCTACGAGCAGTACTTC
CDR3: CASSRGSSYEQYF

size: -
D: -
J: TRBJ1-1
V: TRBV9
DNA: TGTGCCAGCAGCGTAGCGCGTAACACTGAAGCTTTCTTT
CDR3: CASSVARNTEAFF

size: few
D: TRBD1
J: TRBJ2-6
V: TRBV5-6
DNA: TGTGCCAGCAGCTTGTTGGGACAGGGACACTACGGGGCCAACGTCCTGACTTTC
CDR3: CASSLLGQGHYGANVLTF

size: -
D: -
J: TRBJ1-1
V: TRBV6-5
DNA: TGTGCCAGCAGTTACCCCCCGGGTTTCACCACTGAAGCTTTCTTT
CDR3: CASSYPPGFTTEAFF

size: few
D: -
J: TRBJ1-1
V: TRBV6-1
DNA: TGTGCCAGCAGTGAACGGCCCCGGAACACTGAAGCTTTCTTT
CDR3: CASSERPRNTEAFF

size: -
D: -
J: TRBJ2-5
V: TRBV6-5
DNA: TGTGCCAGCACCTATGGGCAGGGCGGGACCCAGTACTTC
CDR3: CASTYGQGGTQYF

size: -
D: -
J: TRBJ1-5
V: TRBV5-8
DNA: TGTGCCAGCCTTGACCGGATCAATCAGCCCCAGCATTTT
CDR3: CASLDRINQPQHF

size: -
D: TRBD1
J: TRBJ2-7
V: TRBV20-1
DNA: TGCAGTGCTACAGGGGGTTCCGAGCAGTACTTC
CDR3: CSATGGSEQYF

size: -
D: -
J: TRBJ2-5
V: TRBV18
DNA: TGTGCCAGCTCACCACCGACGGCCCCCCAGACCCAGTACTTC
CDR3: CASSPPTAPQTQYF

size: -
D: TRBD1
J: TRBJ1-5
V: TRBV7-2
DNA: TGTGCCAGCAGCCAAACAGGGGGCAATCAGCCCCAGCATTTT
CDR3: CASSQTGGNQPQHF

size: -
D: -
J: TRBJ1-1
V: TRBV10-2
DNA: TGCGCCAGCAGTGCCGTAACTGAAGCTTTCTTT
CDR3: CASSAVTEAFF

size: -
D: TRBD1
J: TRBJ1-2
V: TRBV18
DNA: TGTGCCAGCTCACCAAGGCAGGGGGCCGCCGGCGGTGGCTACACCTTC
CDR3: CASSPRQGAAGGGYTF

size: few
D: -
J: TRBJ2-6
V: TRBV5-1
DNA: TGCGCCAGCAGCTTGCAGGGAACCGGGGCCAACGTCCTGACTTTC
CDR3: CASSLQGTGANVLTF

size: -
D: TRBD1
J: TRBJ1-2
V: TRBV6-5
DNA: TGTGCCAGCAGTAAACGAGGGGGCGGTGAGGTCTACACCTTC
CDR3: CASSKRGGGEVYTF

size: -
D: -
J: TRBJ2-5
V: TRBV5-3
DNA: TGTGCCAGAAGCTCTCGAACAGTTTCGGACAGTTTTGGGTATCCACCCCAAGAGACCCAGTACTTC
CDR3: CARSSRTVSDSFGYPPQETQYF

size: -
D: -
J: TRBJ2-3
V: TRBV11-2
DNA: TGTGCCAGCAGCCCTCGGGGTACGCAGTATTTT
CDR3: CASSPRGTQYF

size: -
D: -
J: TRBJ1-4
V: TRBV29-1
DNA: TGCAGCGCTCAGAGTGGGAATGAAAAACTGTTTTTT
CDR3: CSAQSGNEKLFF

size: -
D: -
J: TRBJ2-3
V: TRBV18
DNA: TGTGCCAGTCGACAAGATACGCAGTATTTT
CDR3: CASRQDTQYF

size: medium-sized
D: -
J: TRBJ1-2
V: TRBV5-1
DNA: TGCGCCAGCAGCTTGGACACAGAGACCGGTGGCTACACCTTC
CDR3: CASSLDTETGGYTF

size: -
D: -
J: TRBJ1-6
V: TRBV4-2
DNA: TGTGCCAGCAGCCAGGATCTTGGGGCAAGCTCCTATAATTCACCCCTCCACTTT
CDR3: CASSQDLGASSYNSPLHF

size: -
D: -
J: TRBJ2-7
V: TRBV9
DNA: TGTGCCAGCAGCCCTCAGGGTCCCTACGAGCAGTACTTC
CDR3: CASSPQGPYEQYF

size: few
D: -
J: TRBJ1-3
V: TRBV9
DNA: TGTGCCAGCAGCTCCCGGGTACTACCCTCTGGAAACACCATATATTTT
CDR3: CASSSRVLPSGNTIYF

size: medium-sized
D: -
J: TRBJ2-2
V: TRBV5-1
DNA: TGCGCCAGCAGCTTGGTGCAGGGGACGTCTGCCGGGGAGCTGTTTTTT
CDR3: CASSLVQGTSAGELFF

size: -
D: -
J: TRBJ2-5
V: TRBV7-2
DNA: TGTGCCAGCAGCCCACAGTCCCAAGAGACCCAGTACTTC
CDR3: CASSPQSQETQYF

size: once
D: TRBD1
J: TRBJ2-7
V: TRBV28
DNA: TGTGCCAGCAGGTTGCAGGGGGCGAGGACCTACGAGCAGTACTTC
CDR3: CASRLQGARTYEQYF

size: -
D: -
J: TRBJ2-3
V: TRBV14
DNA: TGTGCCAGCAGCCAAGATCTAATAAGGGGTGGCCAGTATTTT
CDR3: CASSQDLIRGGQYF